This T cell receptor (beta chain) comes out of a study of regulatory T cells in long-lasting Graves disease. Background on the study: For a period under 3 months, newly diagnosed Graves' patients had taken antithyroid drugs. Findings and caveats of the study: Among samples with persistent disease, TRBV28, TRBJ1-2 and TRBJ2-5 were favored.

Construction of the TCR beta libraries employed iRepertoire HTBI primers in conjunction with Arm-PCR of CDR3 regions. TCRdb re-derived calls from the multiplex PCR reads in MiXCR, one entry per CDR3 protein. Among approximately 540,000 distinct CDR3 sequences listed, 9.5% to 15% were seen once. This clonotype has at least ten counts. Antigen unknown. Germline values: CDR1 MNHEY, CDR2 SMNVEV (reference sequence). Trimming removed 6 bases at V and 3 bases at J, with 15 bases between. The CDR3 extends over 14 amino acids. Specified time point: newly diagnosed GD, antithyroid drugs for less than 3 months. The TCR library was made from RNA extracted from PBMCs. The sample also formed part of further work on T cells in Graves' hyperthyroidism and ophthalmopathy. As reported in that work: In simple terms, a model built on 13 V-J features told ophthalmopathy apart from stable hyperthyroidism.

The sample consisted of peripheral blood mononuclear cells (PBMCs), taken at new diagnosis, from a patient treated with antithyroid drugs. The chain uses TRBV27 and TRBJ2-7; D gene uncertain. This sequence originates from a woman younger than 45 with Graves disease. The CDR3 region has the DNA TGTGCCAGCAGCCCGGTTGGGTCCCACTACGAGCAGTACTTC. It encodes CASSPVGSHYEQYF.